Below, 22 T cell receptor beta chains from the same sample are listed, as sequenced in a study of yellow fever vaccine responses in identical twins. Using its own MiXCR run on the RT-PCR reads, TCRdb lists one record per CDR3 protein. The sample holds 5,700 or so distinct CDR3 sequences, approximately 80% seen once. Material: T cells from blood (PBMCs), unsorted or a sorted subset (not recorded which), obtained before or after yellow fever vaccination (not recorded which). All receptors derive from a woman younger than 30 who received the yellow fever vaccine.

The J gene is TRBJ1-5, the V gene TRBV21-1; no check of the table's D call, TRBD1, against the DNA was made. TRBV21-1 is deemed a pseudogene. The length of the CDR3 is 13 residues. The CDR3: CASPTNPGQPQHF. In DNA form, the CDR3 reads TGTGCCAGCCCAACCAACCCGGGTCAGCCCCAGCATTTT.

The chain recombines TRBV18 with TRBJ2-3; the D gene is possibly TRBD1 (5 bases). Trimming took 6 bases from V and 4 from J, leaving 14 bases between them. The V gene's germline CDR1 is KGHSH and CDR2 LQKENI. CDR3 length: 14 amino acids. The CDR3 DNA is TGTGCCAGCTCGTCGAGTGCAGGGTCAGATACGCAGTATTTT. Its translation: CASSSSAGSDTQYF.

This chain joins TRBV9 and TRBJ2-3, with 7 bases matching TRBD1. This CDR3 region has 16 residues. With V trimmed by 4 bases and J by 3 bases, 11 bases remained unmatched. Germline V gene sequence: CDR1 SGDLS, CDR2 YYNGEE. DNA of the CDR3: TGTGCCAGCAGCTCTCGACAGGGATACCCTACAGATACGCAGTATTTT. It specifies CASSSRQGYPTDTQYF.

CDR3 amino acids: CATSDLIYNEQFF. The CDR3 bases are TGTGCCACCAGTGATCTAATTTACAATGAGCAGTTCTTC. The rearrangement links TRBV24-1 to TRBJ2-1, with D uncertain. V lost 3 bases, J lost 4 bases, and 6 bases lay in between. The germline gives CDR1 KGHDR, CDR2 SFDVKD. CDR3 length: 13 residues.

The V call is TRBV7-2, the J call TRBJ2-1; D is ambiguous. CDR3 length: 14 amino acids. CDR1 and CDR2 (germline): SGHTA, FQGNSA. Trimming removed 2 bases at V and 6 bases at J, with 11 bases between. The CDR3 spells CASSLSLAANEQFF. CDR3 coding DNA: TGTGCCAGCAGCTTATCGTTAGCTGCCAATGAGCAGTTCTTC.

The chain links TRBV13 to TRBJ2-5; 8 bases agree with TRBD1. The CDR3 consists of 18 residues. After removal of 10 bases from V and 2 bases from J, the junction contained 21 bases not matched to a gene. Germline lookup yields CDR1 PRHDT and CDR2 FYEKMQ (reference sequence). The CDR3 DNA reads as TGTGCCAACCCCCCGACAGGGGCCTTCGGTGGCACTCAAGAGACCCAGTACTTC. Its protein product is CANPPTGAFGGTQETQYF.

This chain connects TRBV29-1 to TRBJ2-3, with 7 bases fitting TRBD2. V trimming: 3 bases; J trimming: 3 bases; junction bases outside the gene matches: 12. The CDR3 has 16 residues. Looked up from germline, CDR1 is SQVTM and CDR2 is ANQGSEA. The CDR3 DNA is TGCAGCGTTGATAGCGGGTTGAGCCAGGCTACAGATACGCAGTATTTT. This sequence encodes CSVDSGLSQATDTQYF.

The chain joins TRBV7-9 to TRBJ1-4; TRBD1 might be the D (6 bases). This CDR3 spans 17 amino acids. V lost 5 bases to trimming and J lost 1 base, with 17 bases between them. From germline, CDR1 is SEHNR and CDR2 FQNEAQ (reference sequence). The CDR3 sequence: CASSQTYRVRTNEKLFF. CDR3 DNA: TGTGCCAGCAGCCAGACGTACAGGGTACGAACTAATGAAAAACTGTTTTTT.

V usage is TRBV6-5 and J usage is TRBJ1-1; maybe TRBD1 (5 bases). The CDR3 has 15 amino acids. In germline, CDR1 is MNHEY, CDR2 SVGAGI. The V end lost 2 bases, the J end lost 1 base, and 11 bases lay between the germline ends. In nucleotides, the CDR3 is TGTGCCAGCAGTTACATTTCCAGGGCGAACACTGAAGCTTTCTTT. Translated, it gives CASSYISRANTEAFF.

The CDR3: CSARDLSALGSYNEQFF. The CDR3 DNA follows: TGCAGTGCTAGAGATCTTAGCGCCCTAGGCTCCTACAATGAGCAGTTCTTC. The V gene is TRBV20-1, the J gene TRBJ2-1, with D possibly TRBD2 on 5 matching bases. The CDR3 has 17 residues. Germline CDR1 is DFQATT and CDR2 is SNEGSKA (reference sequence). V was cut by 0 bases and J by 0 bases, with 15 bases left in between.

The chain is built from TRBV18 and TRBJ2-1, with D possibly TRBD2 on 5 matching bases. This CDR3 comprises 16 residues. V was shortened by 5 bases and J by 3 bases, with 17 bases between the two germline ends. Germline CDR1 KGHSH, CDR2 LQKENI. The CDR3 spells CASSFSGDVGYNEQFF. CDR3 DNA sequence: TGTGCCAGCTCATTTTCCGGGGATGTGGGCTACAATGAGCAGTTCTTC.

The rearrangement joins TRBV18 to TRBJ2-3, with D possibly TRBD1 on 5 matching bases. The V and J ends lost 1 base and 2 bases respectively, with 10 bases between them. The length of the CDR3 is 15 residues. Germline values: CDR1 KGHSH, CDR2 LQKENI. The CDR3 loop reads CASSPQDTFTDTQYF. The CDR3 nucleotides read TGTGCCAGCTCACCACAGGACACGTTCACAGATACGCAGTATTTT.

This chain's CDR3 is CASQVLVDTDTQYF. CDR3 coding DNA: TGTGCCAGCCAGGTTCTTGTGGATACAGATACGCAGTATTTT. The chain combines TRBV2 with TRBJ2-3; the D is unclear. The germline CDR1 and CDR2 sequences are SNHLY and FYNNEI. The CDR3 is 14 residues long. V was shortened by 8 bases and J by 3 bases, with 15 bases between the two germline ends.

The chain couples TRBV6-5 to TRBJ1-1; D unresolved. The CDR3 consists of 13 residues. The germline gives CDR1 MNHEY, CDR2 SVGAGI. V was clipped by 0 bases and J by 7 bases, with 9 bases between them. The CDR3 bases are TGTGCCAGCAGTTACTCACAGACCATTGAAGCTTTCTTT. Translated, it gives CASSYSQTIEAFF.

V is TRBV7-9 and J is TRBJ2-7, with 7 bases that match TRBD2. V trimming: 4 bases; J trimming: 7 bases; junction bases outside the gene matches: 1. Per the germline V gene, CDR1 is SEHNR and CDR2 is FQNEAQ (reference sequence). The CDR3 loop spans 11 amino acids. This CDR3 reads CASSSGGEQYF. For the CDR3, the DNA is TGTGCCAGCAGCTCCGGGGGGGAGCAGTACTTC.

This chain uses TRBV11-1 with TRBJ2-2; D is undetermined. The CDR3 is 15 amino acids. Per germline, CDR1 SGHAT and CDR2 FQDESV (reference sequence). V was cut by 4 bases and J by 1 base, with 10 bases left in between. The chain's CDR3 is CASSSLSRNTGELFF. The DNA of the CDR3 is TGTGCCAGCAGCTCCCTATCCAGGAACACCGGGGAGCTGTTTTTT.

The CDR3 is CASSRLVPPQETQYF. CDR3 DNA sequence: TGTGCCAGCTCACGACTAGTACCCCCCCAAGAGACCCAGTACTTC. V gene TRBV18 combines with J gene TRBJ2-5; D possibly corresponds to TRBD2 (6 bases). The ends were cut back, 4 bases at V and 1 base at J, with 13 bases in the middle. The CDR3 extends over 15 amino acids. The germline CDR1 and CDR2 sequences are KGHSH and LQKENI.

This clonotype was seen more than once but under ten times. V gene TRBV5-4 combines with J gene TRBJ2-1; 10 bases are a match to TRBD2. V lost 4 bases, J lost 7 bases, and 14 bases stayed unmatched. Germline V gene sequence: CDR1 SGHNT, CDR2 YYREEE (reference sequence). This CDR3 is built from 17 residues. The DNA for the CDR3 is TGTGCCAGCAGCCCGGCGAGATATCTAGCGGGAGAAAATGAGCAGTTCTTC. Its translation is CASSPARYLAGENEQFF.

J is TRBJ2-7 and V is TRBV29-1; tentatively, D is TRBD2 (5 bases). The germline V gene encodes CDR1 SQVTM and CDR2 ANQGSEA. CDR3 length: 13 residues. V lost 4 bases and J 3 bases, leaving 13 bases between the germline ends. The CDR3 nucleotides read TGCAGCGTTGTCTGGGGAGCGCTCTACGAGCAGTACTTC. Translation gives CSVVWGALYEQYF.

V gene TRBV10-3 combines with J gene TRBJ1-1; TRBD1 is a possible D gene (5 bases). The CDR3 loop spans 13 amino acids. Germline values: CDR1 ENHRY, CDR2 SYGVKD. Trimming pared 7 bases from V and 0 bases from J, leaving 9 bases between. CDR3 sequence: CAIMGGLNTEAFF. DNA for the CDR3: TGTGCCATCATGGGGGGACTGAACACTGAAGCTTTCTTT.

The genes are TRBV27 and TRBJ2-3; D may be TRBD1 or TRBD2 (5 bases each). This CDR3 spans 16 amino acids. The germline V and J ends were trimmed by 2 bases and 1 base, with 13 bases remaining between them. CDR1 and CDR2 (germline): MNHEY, SMNVEV (reference sequence). CDR3 amino acids: CASSLRGGSRTDTQYF. Here the CDR3 DNA reads TGTGCCAGCAGTTTACGGGGCGGATCCCGCACAGATACGCAGTATTTT.

The chain is built from TRBV15 and TRBJ2-1; D may be TRBD2 (5 bases). In germline, CDR1 is LNHNV, CDR2 YYDKDF (reference sequence). The CDR3 sequence is 14 residues long. V was cut by 1 base and J by 8 bases, with 12 bases left in between. CDR3 in DNA: TGTGCCACCAGCAGAGTCGTGAGTAGCGATGAGCAGTTCTTC. Translated: CATSRVVSSDEQFF.